The present T cell receptor (beta chain) was sequenced within a study of PD-1 blockade in classical Hodgkin lymphoma. Sample time point: newly diagnosed, previously untreated cHL patient sample. Sequencing was performed with immunoSEQ multiplex PCR; in TCRdb, only in-frame clones are kept and a portion is missing. The data hold approximately 70,000 clones, with 93% observed a single time. Germline V gene lookup returns CDR1 SGHTS and CDR2 YDEGEE. The CDR3 length is 15 residues. V lost 6 bases and J lost 9; bases outside the gene matches: 10. The specimen was peripheral blood mononuclear cells (PBMCs). This receptor was identified in a human donor with classical Hodgkin lymphoma. The J gene is TRBJ1-6, the V gene TRBV5-8, with 9 bases fitting TRBD1. The CDR3 DNA is TGTGCCAGCAATCAATTTGACAGGGGGTCTTCACCCCTCCACTTT. As protein: CASNQFDRGSSPLHF.